This TCR beta chain was identified in a study of CD8 T cells in seronegative destructive rheumatoid arthritis (dated by TCRdb to the early 2020s). Describing the broader study: At the time of sampling, biological drugs were being given to seven out of the eight CND-RA patients. Comparison cohorts of seropositive RA, seronegative RA and healthy controls came from an earlier published TCRbeta dataset rather than new sequencing. Researchers compared peripheral CD8+ TCRbeta repertoires from patients with CCP-negative destructive rheumatoid arthritis (CND-RA) against repertoires from newly diagnosed seropositive RA, seronegative RA and healthy controls. Results and caveats for the whole study, not just this receptor: A distinct set of enriched public clonotypes appeared to be present in CND-RA patients, and the authors interpreted this finding as support for a separate disease subset. With age adjusted for, CD8+ TCRbeta repertoires in CND-RA patients appeared less diverse and more clonal than repertoires in other RA subtypes. Across the approximately 110,000 clonotypes tested, no public clonotype enrichment survived Benjamini-Hochberg correction. The study acknowledged the small size of the CND-RA cohort as a limitation. Because no diagnostic samples were available, the TCR repertoire differences may partly reflect poor disease control over the years rather than being present at onset. More CMV-reactive and fewer influenza A-reactive CD8+ TCRbeta sequences were observed in CND-RA repertoires than in controls and other RA subtypes.

Genomic DNA from CD8+ cells was used for TCRbeta sequencing according to the manufacturer's instructions. A genomics technology centre in Finland ran the TCRbeta sequencing, which was done with the immunoSEQ assay. Under the source paper's analysis protocol: Clonotype tables produced by the immunoSEQ preprocessing pipeline were converted into VDJtools format, and non-productive clonotypes were filtered out. Any sample with fewer than 10,000 reads was excluded, the remaining samples were subsampled to 10,000 reads, and most of the eight CND-RA samples made it through. Using the VDJtools CalcDiversityStats function on data subsampled to 10,000 reads, the Shannon-Wiener, Simpson and clonality indices were calculated. To infer antigen specificity, non-singleton TCRbeta clonotypes were hard-matched against VDJdb, with no mismatches permitted. CDR3 sequences differing by one amino acid (Hamming distance 1) were grouped into clusters with potentially shared antigen targets. After each group was resampled to six samples, one-sided Fisher's exact tests checked public clonotypes for group enrichment, with the whole procedure repeated ten times. Here the immuneACCESS table is served through TCRdb, limited to in-frame sequences with V and J called. Missing clones are a known gap in these copies; in checked studies unresolved V genes cover under half, and the rest lacks a known reason. That table is the source of V, J and clone size, and D and trimming were worked out from the DNA. This sample holds under 15,000 clones; around 83% were observed only once. The ten largest clones take up roughly 29% of the sample.

The CND-RA patients tested negative on the clinical CCP2 antibody test, and joint destruction in these patients kept progressing despite active therapy. Every CND-RA patient showed typical joint destruction in the wrists and ankles and had failed conventional anti-rheumatic therapy. Instead of being sampled at diagnosis, CND-RA patients were sampled after long disease histories, which in several cases spanned decades. Roughly 50 millilitres of EDTA-anticoagulated peripheral blood were collected from each patient. Density gradient separation with Ficoll-Paque PLUS was used to isolate peripheral blood mononuclear cells. Using AutoMACS magnetic bead positive selection, CD8+ cells were isolated from either fresh or cryopreserved PBMCs, and flow cytometry was used to check purity. Genomic DNA was extracted using Nucleospin Tissue or Tissue XS kits and then quantified on a Qubit 2.0 fluorometer. Remarks on this clone: Its antigen is not yet known. No per-base quality is available; no much larger clone lies one base away.

According to the germline V gene (reference sequence), CDR1 reads MNHNY and CDR2 reads SVGAGI. V is reduced by 8 bases and J by 1 base, leaving a spacing of 11 bases between them. The CDR3 starts with the cysteine, ends with the phenylalanine, and has 13 residues. Only CDR3 DNA remains: 39 bases, in frame from the first base. The chain is encoded by TRBV6-6 joined to TRBJ1-1; the D gene cannot be resolved reliably. The source material was CD8+ T cells from blood. The TCR originated in a woman between 25 and 49 years old with seronegative destructive rheumatoid arthritis. In nucleotide form, the sequence is TGTGCCAGCGCTGACGGGGAGAACACTGAAGCTTTCTTT. The resulting protein is CASADGENTEAFF.